This section outlines one T cell receptor (beta chain) sequence together with its context. The antigen is unknown. The sample belongs to a study of cytomegalovirus exposure and HLA in healthy donors. Across the study: In an early release, HLA-typed donors contributed 77 million or so unique TCR sequences.

The junction had 5 bases not matched to a gene; V was cut back by 0 bases and J by 6 bases. Looked up from germline, CDR1 is SGHDN and CDR2 is FVKESK. This CDR3 is built from 16 residues. Overall study findings and caveats: Trimming of TCR beta V- and J-genes showed a link, identified in a later analysis, to a missense DCLRE1C variant. Immune exposure was documented only through CMV serostatus. Evidence from a later analysis indicated that most CMV-associated TCR beta chains looked HLA-restricted.

Primers included in the PCR were 60 Vbeta and 13 Jbeta primers. This table comes from immunoSEQ multiplex PCR, and its TCRdb copy is limited to in-frame clones, with some not included. The sample totals about 100,000 clones. The clonotype was recovered from a girl between 10 and 17 years old in good health and CMV-seropositive. Specimen: PBMCs. The V and J genes are TRBV14 and TRBJ2-1; 10 bases match TRBD2. In nucleotides, the CDR3 is TGTGCCAGCAGCCAAGAGGCACTAGCGGGGATCAATGAGCAGTTCTTC. Translating gives CASSQEALAGINEQFF. Variable domain in full (rest from reference TRBV14 and TRBJ2-1): EAGVTQFPSHSVIEKGQTVTLRCDPISGHDNLYWYRRVMGKEIKFLLHFVKESKQDESGMPNNRFLAERTGGTYSTLKVQPAELEDSGVYFCASSQEALAGINEQFFGPGTRLTVL.